These 19 T cell receptor beta chains were all obtained from the same sample, sequenced in a study of patients and donors after allogeneic stem cell transplantation. TCRdb recomputed calls from the RT-PCR reads with MiXCR, one row per CDR3 protein. The table lists about 200,000 distinct CDR3 sequences, less than 45% of them singletons, with 30% to 35% in the top ten. Sequenced material: blood, either unsorted or a sorted T cell fraction (not recorded which). The source of these receptors is a human donor who was either an allogeneic HSCT recipient or a stem cell or donor lymphocyte infusion donor (not recorded which). It is not recorded whose cells these are; they may come from a transplant donor.

V and J are TRBV7-9 and TRBJ2-1, with 12 nucleotides matching TRBD2. The junction had 4 bases not matched to a gene; V was cut back by 4 bases and J by 0 bases. The CDR3 totals 17 residues. CDR1 and CDR2 (germline): SEHNR, FQNEAQ (reference sequence). The CDR3 here is CASSSSGLAGSYNEQFF. The CDR3 bases are TGTGCCAGCAGCTCATCGGGACTAGCGGGCTCCTACAATGAGCAGTTCTTC.

This clonotype has a handful of counts. The genes are TRBV6-2 or TRBV6-3 and TRBJ1-1; D is undetermined. Germline V gives CDR1 MNHEY, CDR2 SVGEGT. CDR3 length: 13 amino acids. Deletions cut 8 bases from V and 1 base from J, with 11 bases between. CDR3 region: CASQPGANTEAFF. Here the CDR3 DNA reads TGTGCCAGCCAACCAGGAGCGAACACTGAAGCTTTCTTT.

This chain uses TRBV7-2 with TRBJ1-2; D remains ambiguous. Germline assignment: CDR1 SGHTA and CDR2 FQGNSA. The CDR3 contains 12 residues. V lost 3 bases and J 5 bases, leaving 7 bases between the germline ends. Here the CDR3 DNA reads TGTGCCAGCAGCTTGGAGGTATATGGCTACACCTTC. Protein product: CASSLEVYGYTF.

The chain joins TRBV5-1 to TRBJ2-1; 12 nucleotides match TRBD2. Germline lookup yields CDR1 SGHRS and CDR2 YFSETQ. V shed 3 bases, J shed 7 bases, and the junction held 11 bases outside the gene matches. The CDR3 consists of 17 residues. The CDR3 coding sequence is TGCGCCAGCAGCTCCGCCGGGTGGACTAGCGGGATTAATGAGCAGTTCTTC. It is translated as CASSSAGWTSGINEQFF.

The V and J genes are TRBV3-1 and TRBJ1-1; unclear D gene. Deletions cut 6 bases from V and 4 bases from J, with 6 bases between. The CDR3 totals 11 residues. Germline CDR1 is LGHDT and CDR2 is YNNKEL (reference sequence). CDR3 sequence reads: CASSVSTEAFF. CDR3 bases: TGTGCCAGCAGTGTTAGCACTGAAGCTTTCTTT.

The V and J genes are TRBV7-2 and TRBJ2-3, with 7 positions matching TRBD1. V trimming: 4 bases; J trimming: 1 base; junction bases outside the gene matches: 14. Germline lookup yields CDR1 SGHTA and CDR2 FQGNSA. CDR3 length equals 18 residues. The CDR3 coding sequence is TGTGCCAGCAGCTCCTGGGGGTTTCAGGGGGTCGGCACAGATACGCAGTATTTT. It yields the protein CASSSWGFQGVGTDTQYF.

There are a few counts of this clonotype. V gene TRBV14 combines with J gene TRBJ1-5; D is possibly TRBD1 (5 bases). Per germline, CDR1 SGHDN and CDR2 FVKESK. Trimming stripped 2 bases from V and 7 bases from J, with 12 bases between. The CDR3 totals 14 residues. Here the CDR3 DNA reads TGTGCCAGCAGCCAATCAGGGCTTGGGCAGCCCCAGCATTTT. Translated: CASSQSGLGQPQHF.

The chain recombines TRBV6-5 with TRBJ2-6; the D gene is possibly TRBD2 (6 bases). The V end lost 3 bases, the J end lost 7 bases, and 13 bases lay between the germline ends. CDR1 is MNHEY, CDR2 SVGAGI, per germline. The CDR3 consists of 15 residues. The CDR3 protein is CASSYRGLGANVLTF. The CDR3 DNA reads TGTGCCAGCAGTTATCGGGGGTTGGGAGCCAACGTCCTGACTTTC.

This clonotype appeared a single time. This chain joins TRBV11-2 and TRBJ1-1, with unresolved D. The CDR3 runs 13 residues. Germline CDR1 and CDR2: SGHAT and FQNNGV. V was cut by 5 bases and J by 0 bases, with 7 bases left in between. The CDR3 region has the DNA TGTGCCAGCAGCCCAATAATGAACACTGAAGCTTTCTTT. Translation: CASSPIMNTEAFF.

This chain uses TRBV7-2 with TRBJ1-2; the D gene is possibly TRBD1 (6 bases). The CDR3 runs 14 residues. The germline V gene encodes CDR1 SGHTA and CDR2 FQGNSA. Trimming removed 1 base at V and 6 bases at J, with 12 bases between. For the CDR3, the DNA is TGTGCCAGCAGCTTAGTATCGACAGGCCATGGCTACACCTTC. This translates into CASSLVSTGHGYTF.

This clonotype came up a few times. J is TRBJ1-1 and V is TRBV6-5; 7 nucleotides line up with TRBD1. CDR3 length: 13 amino acids. Trimming removed 1 base from V and 6 bases from J; junction bases left unmatched: 2. Germline lookup yields CDR1 MNHEY and CDR2 SVGAGI. The CDR3 spells CASSYYRGPEAFF. CDR3 DNA sequence: TGTGCCAGCAGTTACTACAGGGGACCTGAAGCTTTCTTT.

The chain couples TRBV6-6 to TRBJ2-3; 12 positions match TRBD2. Germline V lookup: CDR1 MNHNY, CDR2 SVGAGI (reference sequence). V trimming: 10 bases; J trimming: 4 bases; junction bases outside the gene matches: 6. The CDR3 extends over 14 amino acids. The CDR3 reads CAISLAGGADTQYF. In DNA form, the CDR3 reads TGTGCCATTTCACTAGCGGGAGGAGCAGATACGCAGTATTTT.

This clonotype has only a few counts. The CDR3 DNA reads as TGTGCCAGCCTCCCGGGACTAGGTAACAATGAGCAGTTCTTC. Protein product: CASLPGLGNNEQFF. The chain combines TRBV12-3 or TRBV12-4 with TRBJ2-1, with 8 bases matching TRBD2. This CDR3 has 14 residues. With V trimmed by 8 bases and J by 5 bases, 8 bases remained unmatched.

The V call is TRBV5-6, the J call TRBJ1-6, with D possibly matching TRBD1 (5 bases). This CDR3 comprises 17 residues. Germline CDR1 and CDR2: SGHDT and YYEEEE. With 2 bases removed from V and 6 bases from J, the gap between germline ends came to 18 bases. The CDR3 sequence is CASSLGADPRSNSPLHF. The CDR3 bases are TGTGCCAGCAGCTTAGGGGCCGATCCTAGGAGTAATTCACCCCTCCACTTT. Looking up the rest from reference TRBV5-6 and TRBJ1-6 gives the full variable domain: DAGVTQSPTHLIKTRGQQVTLRCSPKSGHDTVSWYQQALGQGPQFIFQYYEEEERQRGNFPDRFSGHQFPNYSSELNVNALLLGDSALYLCASSLGADPRSNSPLHFGNGTRLTVT.

The rearrangement uses TRBV4-2 and TRBJ1-1; 10 nucleotides agree with TRBD1. With 0 bases clipped from V and 1 base from J, the junction kept 5 bases outside the gene matches. CDR3 length: 17 residues. Germline lookup yields CDR1 LGHNA and CDR2 YNFKEQ. In nucleotides, the CDR3 is TGTGCCAGCAGCCAAGAAGGGACAGGGGCGGCGAACACTGAAGCTTTCTTT. This translates into CASSQEGTGAANTEAFF.

In its sample, this clonotype was seen once. This chain uses TRBV4-3 with TRBJ2-2, with D unclear. CDR3 length equals 14 residues. Germline V lookup: CDR1 LGHNA, CDR2 YSLEER. V lost 1 base and J 4 bases, leaving 7 bases between the germline ends. DNA for the CDR3: TGCGCCAGCAGCCAAGGCCCAACCACCGGGGAGCTGTTTTTT. This gives the protein CASSQGPTTGELFF.

This clonotype has a handful of counts. This sequence joins TRBV10-3 and TRBJ2-3; D is unresolved. Trimming shortened V by 3 bases and J by 5 bases, and 3 bases separated the two germline ends. The CDR3 totals 11 residues. Germline-derived CDR1 and CDR2 are ENHRY and SYGVKD. DNA for the CDR3: TGTGCCATCAGTGACCTAGATACGCAGTATTTT. Protein product: CAISDLDTQYF.

The chain joins TRBV15 to TRBJ2-2, with TRBD2 as a possible D gene (6 bases). Trimming stripped 8 bases from V and 7 bases from J, with 8 bases between. Germline V gene lookup returns CDR1 LNHNV and CDR2 YYDKDF (reference sequence). The CDR3 has 11 residues. The CDR3 reads CATGGSGELFF. The CDR3 region has the DNA TGTGCCACCGGGGGGAGCGGGGAGCTGTTTTTT.

Here the CDR3 reads CASSPFGTPSTDTQYF. The CDR3, as DNA: TGTGCCAGCAGCCCCTTCGGGACTCCTAGCACAGATACGCAGTATTTT. The rearrangement links TRBV9 to TRBJ2-3; perhaps TRBD2 as D (6 bases). Per the germline V gene, CDR1 is SGDLS and CDR2 is YYNGEE. The CDR3 has 16 residues. V was clipped by 4 bases and J by 0 bases, with 15 bases between them.